The 12 T cell receptor beta chains presented below share a single source sample, sequenced in a study of glioma-infiltrating T cells after dendritic cell vaccination. Stated time point: after dendritic cell vaccination, including at tumor progression/relapse. Assay: immunoSEQ multiplex PCR; the TCRdb copy retains only in-frame clones and omits some. The sample lists roughly 100,000 clones; around 83% were seen once. Sequenced here: blood, sampled after dendritic cell vaccination. These receptors were collected from a human donor with glioblastoma.

The J gene is TRBJ1-5, the V gene TRBV2; no clear D gene. Trimming left V 3 bases short and J 0 bases short, with 9 bases between. The germline V gene encodes CDR1 SNHLY and CDR2 FYNNEI. This CDR3 is built from 15 residues. The CDR3 is CASSESRISNQPQHF. The CDR3 DNA sequence: TGTGCCAGCAGTGAGAGCAGGATTAGCAATCAGCCCCAGCATTTT.

The rearrangement uses TRBV7-9 and TRBJ2-1, with 10 bases identical to TRBD2. The CDR3 is made up of 15 amino acids. V trimming: 1 base; J trimming: 10 bases; junction bases outside the gene matches: 7. Germline V CDR1 and CDR2: SEHNR, FQNEAQ (reference sequence). CDR3 region: CASSLGASGGLEQFF. DNA of the CDR3: TGTGCCAGCAGCTTAGGGGCTAGCGGGGGACTAGAGCAGTTCTTC. The full variable domain, completed using reference TRBV7-9 and TRBJ2-1, is DTGVSQNPRHKITKRGQNVTFRCDPISEHNRLYWYRQTLGQGPEFLTYFQNEAQLEKSRLLSDRFSAERPKGSFSTLEIQRTEQGDSAMYLCASSLGASGGLEQFFGPGTRLTVL.

The rearrangement links TRBV30 to TRBJ2-5; D not certain. The J call is uncertain, as TRBJ2-7 better fits the DNA end. Germline CDR1 reads GTSNPN; CDR2 reads SVGIG (reference sequence). The CDR3 has 11 residues. The CDR3 region is CAWSGHHEQYF. CDR3 DNA sequence: TGTGCCTGGAGTGGTCACCACGAGCAGTACTTC.

This clone has just one count. V usage is TRBV5-4 and J usage is TRBJ2-5; 7 positions agree with TRBD2. V lost 1 base, J lost 3 bases, and 6 bases stayed unmatched. This CDR3 contains 15 residues. Per germline, CDR1 SGHNT and CDR2 YYREEE (reference sequence). The CDR3 nucleotides read TGTGCCAGCAGCTTGTATATTGGGGGGGAAGAGACCCAGTACTTC. This encodes CASSLYIGGEETQYF.

Only one count was recorded for this clone. The chain employs TRBV19 and TRBJ2-7; 9 bases are a match to TRBD1. V was clipped by 5 bases and J by 4 bases; unmatched bases: 24. Germline CDR1 reads LNHDA; CDR2 reads SQIVND (reference sequence). This CDR3 has 20 residues. CDR3 sequence reads: CASSVGQGNLKYRNLYEQYF. CDR3 sequence (DNA): TGTGCCAGTAGTGTTGGACAGGGGAACCTTAAGTACCGAAACCTTTACGAGCAGTACTTC. Full variable domain (outside the CDR3, taken from reference TRBV19 and TRBJ2-7): DGGITQSPKYLFRKEGQNVTLSCEQNLNHDAMYWYRQDPGQGLRLIYYSQIVNDFQKGDIAEGYSVSREKKESFPLTVTSAQKNPTAFYLCASSVGQGNLKYRNLYEQYFGPGTRLTVT.

CDR3 region: CASVGQYNGELFF. The CDR3 bases are TGTGCCAGCGTGGGACAGTACAACGGGGAGCTGTTTTTT. The V gene is TRBV19, the J gene TRBJ2-2; 7 nucleotides agree with TRBD1. In germline, CDR1 is LNHDA, CDR2 SQIVND (reference sequence). The CDR3 sequence is 13 residues long. V was pared by 9 bases and J by 7 bases, with 8 bases of the junction left unmatched.

This chain connects TRBV2 to TRBJ2-5; 13 nucleotides align to TRBD2. The length of the CDR3 is 15 residues. Germline CDR1 is SNHLY and CDR2 is FYNNEI. After removal of 11 bases from V and 9 bases from J, the junction contained 15 bases not matched to a gene. For the CDR3, the DNA is TGTGCCGGAACACCGGGACTAGCGGGGACCGGGGCCCAGTACTTC. It codes for CAGTPGLAGTGAQYF.

This chain joins TRBV6-5 and TRBJ2-7; D is possibly TRBD1 (6 bases). The CDR3 runs to 14 residues. The germline gives CDR1 MNHEY, CDR2 SVGAGI. Trimming removed 6 bases from V and 3 bases from J, with 15 bases in between. In nucleotides, the CDR3 is TGTGCCAGCAGAGTACGGGACAATTTCTACGAGCAGTACTTC. Amino acid sequence: CASRVRDNFYEQYF.

The gene calls are TRBV30 and TRBJ1-4; D is unclear. Trimming took 1 base from V and 3 from J, leaving 6 bases between them. CDR3 length equals 13 residues. Germline CDR1 reads GTSNPN; CDR2 reads SVGIG (reference sequence). CDR3: CAWSGVANEKLFF. The CDR3 DNA follows: TGTGCCTGGAGTGGAGTCGCTAATGAAAAACTGTTTTTT. The variable domain in full, with the rest retrieved from reference TRBV30 and TRBJ1-4, is SQTIHQWPATLVQPVGSPLSLECTVEGTSNPNLYWYRQAAGRGLQLLFYSVGIGQISSEVPQNLSASRPQDRQFILSSKKLLLSDSGFYLCAWSGVANEKLFFGSGTQLSVL.

This clone was seen once. The chain joins TRBV5-1 to TRBJ2-7; 10 nucleotides align to TRBD1. The CDR3 loop spans 14 amino acids. Germline V gives CDR1 SGHRS, CDR2 YFSETQ. Trimming took 1 base from V and 6 from J; bases not matched to a gene: 4. The CDR3 sequence is CASSLRDRGGEQYF. As DNA, the CDR3 is TGCGCCAGCAGCTTGAGGGACAGGGGAGGCGAGCAGTACTTC.

The table lists this clone with a count of one. The chain combines TRBV11-2 with TRBJ2-2, with TRBD1 matching over 8 bases. The length of the CDR3 is 14 residues. Germline lookup yields CDR1 SGHAT and CDR2 FQNNGV. The V segment lost 6 bases and the J segment 4 bases; nucleotides outside the gene matches: 4. The CDR3 nucleotides are TGTGCCAGCAGTTTACAGGGGGTCACCGGGGAGCTGTTTTTT. Its translation: CASSLQGVTGELFF.

J is TRBJ1-1 and V is TRBV16, with TRBD1 as a possible D gene (5 bases). The CDR3 is made up of 15 amino acids. Trimming shortened V by 0 bases and J by 2 bases, and 10 bases separated the two germline ends. Germline assignment: CDR1 KGHSY and CDR2 FQNENV. CDR3 DNA sequence: TGTGCCAGCAGCCAATCGTTAGGGGAAAACACTGAAGCTTTCTTT. Protein: CASSQSLGENTEAFF.